This entry lists 21 T cell receptor beta chains sequenced from one sample in a study of OX40 agonist ivuxolimab in advanced cancers. TCRdb's copy holds only in-frame clones and misses some; the assay was immunoSEQ multiplex PCR. Among tens of thousands of clones, about 90% were seen once, and the ten largest hold 3.5% to 5%. This material consisted of CD4+ or CD8+ T cells sorted from blood, taken in a trial of the OX40 agonist ivuxolimab. All receptors derive from an adult with an advanced solid tumor such as melanoma, head and neck, liver or kidney cancer.

This chain connects TRBV7-6 to TRBJ2-7; 15 bases fit TRBD2. The CDR3 totals 18 residues. V shed 2 bases, J shed 3 bases, and the junction held 8 bases outside the gene matches. Germline CDR1 reads SGHVS; CDR2 reads FNYEAQ. Written as DNA, the CDR3 is TGTGCCAGCAGCTTATTAGGGACTAGCGGGAGGTTGATCTACGAGCAGTACTTC. It is translated as CASSLLGTSGRLIYEQYF.

This chain uses TRBV15 with TRBJ2-1; 7 nucleotides match TRBD2. V lost 5 bases to trimming and J lost 8 bases; unmatched junction nucleotides: 18. Per germline, CDR1 LNHNV and CDR2 YYDKDF (reference sequence). This CDR3 spans 17 amino acids. CDR3 residues: CATSGEGSGLKWDEQFF. CDR3 sequence (DNA): TGTGCCACCAGCGGGGAGGGATCGGGGCTCAAATGGGATGAGCAGTTCTTC.

In this sample, this clone turned up once. The V and J genes are TRBV28 and TRBJ2-5; the match to TRBD2 covers 7 bases. This CDR3 is 13 amino acids long. Germline V lookup: CDR1 MDHEN, CDR2 SYDVKM. V shed 10 bases and J 5 bases; nucleotides not matched to a gene: 10. The CDR3 nucleotides are TGTGCCACCGATAGGGGAGGGTATGAGACCCAGTACTTC. This translates into CATDRGGYETQYF.

The genes are TRBV4-1 and TRBJ2-7, with 10 bases identical to TRBD1. Per the germline V gene, CDR1 is MGHRA and CDR2 is YSYEKL. V lost 1 base to trimming and J lost 6 bases; unmatched junction nucleotides: 9. The CDR3 has 16 residues. The CDR3 is CASSQVPTGGSREQYF. CDR3 DNA: TGCGCCAGCAGCCAAGTCCCGACAGGGGGCTCGCGCGAGCAGTACTTC.

The rearrangement links TRBV30 to TRBJ1-5; a possible D gene is TRBD1 (6 bases). The V gene's germline CDR1 is GTSNPN and CDR2 SVGIG (reference sequence). CDR3 length equals 16 residues. Trimming shortened V by 3 bases and J by 4 bases, and 19 bases separated the two germline ends. This chain's CDR3 is CAWSPLWTVTNQPQHF. In DNA, the CDR3 is TGTGCCTGGAGCCCCCTTTGGACAGTTACTAATCAGCCCCAGCATTTT.

V usage is TRBV6-5 and J usage is TRBJ2-1; the match to TRBD2 covers 8 bases. CDR3 length equals 13 residues. Trimming at V came to 6 bases and at J to 10 bases, leaving 8 bases not matched to a gene. CDR1 and CDR2 from the germline V gene are MNHEY and SVGAGI. CDR3: CASSVNGGVEQFF. The CDR3 region has the DNA TGTGCCAGCAGCGTCAACGGGGGGGTGGAGCAGTTCTTC.

In its sample, this clone was seen once. The chain combines TRBV9 with TRBJ1-2, with TRBD1 identical over 10 bases. Trimming at V came to 0 bases and at J to 8 bases, leaving 13 bases not matched to a gene. The CDR3 has 17 amino acids. From germline, CDR1 is SGDLS and CDR2 YYNGEE. CDR3 DNA sequence: TGTGCCAGCAGCGTAGATGGAGGGACAGGGGAGTGGTACGGCTACACCTTC. Amino acids: CASSVDGGTGEWYGYTF.

The J gene is TRBJ1-5, the V gene TRBV21-1; TRBD1 is the table's D call, not checked against the DNA. TRBV21-1 is deemed a pseudogene. The CDR3 is 15 residues long. CDR3 nucleotide sequence: TGTGCCAGCAGCAATGGGACAGGGGAGGATCAGCCCCAGCATTTT. Translated, it gives CASSNGTGEDQPQHF.

The chain couples TRBV7-9 to TRBJ2-5; the D is unclear. The ends were cut back, 6 bases at V and 2 bases at J, with 10 bases in the middle. The CDR3 extends over 13 amino acids. The germline CDR1 and CDR2 sequences are SEHNR and FQNEAQ (reference sequence). This CDR3 is CASRGMEQETQYF. The DNA for the CDR3 is TGTGCCAGCAGAGGGATGGAACAAGAGACCCAGTACTTC.

Written as DNA, the CDR3 is TGTGCCAGCAGTTTACAGTTATATCAGCCCCAGCATTTT. Encoded protein: CASSLQLYQPQHF. This rearrangement joins TRBV28 to TRBJ1-5; D is unclear. The CDR3 totals 13 residues. Looked up from germline, CDR1 is MDHEN and CDR2 is SYDVKM. Between the trimmed V and J ends, which lost 2 bases and 5 bases, there was a span of 7 bases. Full variable domain (rest looked up from reference TRBV28 and TRBJ1-5): DVKVTQSSRYLVKRTGEKVFLECVQDMDHENMFWYRQDPGLGLRLIYFSYDVKMKEKGDIPEGYSVSREKKERFSLILESASTNQTSMYLCASSLQLYQPQHFGDGTRLSIL.

V and J are TRBV6-5 and TRBJ2-7, with D tentatively TRBD1 or TRBD2 (5 bases each). The CDR3 has 14 residues. V lost 4 bases to trimming and J lost 1 base, with 11 bases between them. Looked up from germline, CDR1 is MNHEY and CDR2 is SVGAGI. The DNA of the CDR3 is TGTGCCAGCAGTTGGGGACCACCGTCCTACGAGCAGTACTTC. It encodes CASSWGPPSYEQYF.

The chain joins TRBV7-8 to TRBJ1-5; maybe TRBD1 (5 bases). In germline, CDR1 is SGHVS, CDR2 FQNEAQ. Between the trimmed V and J ends, which lost 5 bases and 0 bases, there was a span of 11 bases. The CDR3 is made up of 15 amino acids. CDR3: CASSPMGGSNQPQHF. The DNA for the CDR3 is TGTGCCAGCAGCCCGATGGGGGGTAGCAATCAGCCCCAGCATTTT. Looking up the rest from reference TRBV7-8 and TRBJ1-5 gives the full variable domain: GAGVSQSPRYKVAKRGQDVALRCDPISGHVSLFWYQQALGQGPEFLTYFQNEAQLDKSGLPSDRFFAERPEGSVSTLKIQRTQQEDSAVYLCASSPMGGSNQPQHFGDGTRLSIL.

The chain joins TRBV19 to TRBJ2-3; D might be TRBD2 (5 bases). The CDR3 totals 13 residues. The V gene lost 5 bases and the J gene lost 4 bases, with 10 bases spanning the gap. In germline, CDR1 is LNHDA, CDR2 SQIVND (reference sequence). CDR3 in amino acids: CASSPLGADTQYF. Written as DNA, the CDR3 is TGTGCCAGTAGTCCATTGGGAGCAGATACGCAGTATTTT.

The rearrangement joins TRBV10-3 to TRBJ2-7; TRBD2 agrees at 9 bases. This CDR3 is 15 amino acids long. CDR1 ENHRY and CDR2 SYGVKD come from the germline V gene. The junction had 6 bases not matched to a gene; V was cut back by 4 bases and J by 2 bases. Here the CDR3 DNA reads TGTGCCATCAGTGTAACTAGCGGGTCGACCTACGAGCAGTACTTC. Translated: CAISVTSGSTYEQYF.

J is TRBJ1-5 and V is TRBV6-1; D is undetermined. Trimming left V 6 bases short and J 2 bases short, with 11 bases between. Germline assignment: CDR1 MNHNS and CDR2 SASEGT. CDR3 length: 14 residues. In DNA, the CDR3 is TGTGCCAGCAGGGGATGGGGAGGCAATCAGCCCCAGCATTTT. Translated: CASRGWGGNQPQHF.

This chain connects TRBV11-2 to TRBJ2-1, with 8 bases aligning to TRBD1. This CDR3 contains 17 residues. Germline trimming cut 3 bases from V and 4 bases from J; bases unmatched to any gene: 11. Germline-derived CDR1 and CDR2 are SGHAT and FQNNGV. The CDR3: CASSFSKTGAWYNEQFF. CDR3 nucleotide sequence: TGTGCCAGCAGCTTCTCAAAGACAGGGGCATGGTACAATGAGCAGTTCTTC.

The chain joins TRBV11-3 to TRBJ2-1; either TRBD1 or TRBD2 may supply D (6 bases each). Trimming stripped 5 bases from V and 0 bases from J, with 14 bases between. Germline V gene sequence: CDR1 SGHNT, CDR2 YENEEA. The CDR3 has 16 residues. The CDR3 DNA sequence: TGTGCCAGCAGCCGAGAAGGGGGGCTCTCCTACAATGAGCAGTTCTTC. Translation: CASSREGGLSYNEQFF.

The chain has TRBV7-3 and TRBJ2-1; TRBD2 agrees at 7 bases. The CDR3 extends over 16 amino acids. In germline, CDR1 is SGHTA, CDR2 FQGTGA. V dropped 5 bases and J dropped 7; count of bases not matched to a gene: 14. The CDR3 region has the DNA TGTGCCAGCAGCCAAATAGGGGAGGGAGTTGCAAATGAGCAGTTCTTC. This translates into CASSQIGEGVANEQFF. Together with reference TRBV7-3 and TRBJ2-1, the CDR3 gives the full variable domain: GAGVSQTPSNKVTEKGKYVELRCDPISGHTALYWYRQSLGQGPEFLIYFQGTGAADDSGLPNDRFFAVRPEGSVSTLKIQRTERGDSAVYLCASSQIGEGVANEQFFGPGTRLTVL.

CDR3 in amino acids: CARYTGGGRAIDTQYF. The CDR3 bases are TGTGCCAGATACACGGGGGGCGGGAGGGCCATAGATACGCAGTATTTT. The gene calls are TRBV7-6 and TRBJ2-3; TRBD2 agrees at 9 bases. The CDR3 covers 16 residues. Germline CDR1 and CDR2: SGHVS and FNYEAQ. V gave up 9 bases and J gave up 5 bases; unmatched junction bases: 15.

The chain is built from TRBV16 and TRBJ2-1; maybe TRBD2 (6 bases). The V end was cut by 4 bases, the J end by 0 bases, with 16 bases between. The CDR3 sequence is 17 residues long. CDR1 KGHSY and CDR2 FQNENV come from the germline V gene. The CDR3 region is CASSRLIAVLSYNEQFF. The CDR3 DNA follows: TGTGCCAGCAGCCGACTCATAGCGGTTCTCTCCTACAATGAGCAGTTCTTC.

The genes are TRBV25-1 and TRBJ2-5; the D gene is possibly TRBD1 (5 bases). V was shortened by 8 bases and J by 5 bases, with 12 bases between the two germline ends. The CDR3 is made up of 12 amino acids. In germline, CDR1 is MGHDK, CDR2 SYGVNS. This CDR3 reads CASDQGTETQYF. The CDR3 coding sequence is TGTGCCAGCGATCAGGGTACGGAGACCCAGTACTTC.